This T cell receptor beta chain was identified in a study of molecular identifiers for immune sequencing clone quantification listed by TCRdb under 2018. For the wider study: In a replicate experiment, RNA from roughly 21,000 or 96,000 naive CD8 T cells was split into five aliquots, four of which were sequenced. The study was a methods study using CD8 T cells to benchmark molecular-identifier clustering-based TCR repertoire sequencing (MIDCIRS) and TCR RNA copy counting.

Libraries of naive CD8 T cells were built from anywhere between about 19,000 and 1,100,000 sorted cells, with 10%, 30% or 50% of the purified RNA used. Naive CD8 T cells were FACS-sorted as CD8+CD4-CCR7+CD45RA+ on a BD FACSAria II into RLT Plus buffer. To test detection sensitivity, Jurkat RNA equal to ten TCR copies was added to samples of roughly 18,000-1,000,000 naive CD8 T cells. CD8 T cells were enriched using RosetteSep CD8+ T Cell Enrichment Cocktail and Ficoll-Paque, and the enriched cells then underwent ACK red cell lysis. Library prep was done by PCR. The reads were generated on a NextSeq 500. Bulk TCR libraries were prepared as previously described, using TCR primers listed in Table S5. Purification of total RNA was performed with the Qiagen AllPrep DNA/RNA kit. Before analysis, reads from multiple sequencing runs of one library were combined. Per the source publication's procedure: Only reads with exact TCR constant sequence were kept, trimmed to 150 nt, and grouped by their 12-nt molecular barcodes. Within each barcode group, reads were sub-clustered at a 15% Levenshtein threshold, and quality-weighted consensus sequences were built per RNA molecule. Non-functional sequences were discarded, and so were lower-count sequences lying one edit away from another sequence. On the basis of fitting two negative binomial distributions, barcode sub-clusters with fewer than 20% of the maximum read count were discarded. TCRdb trimmed public reads at Q25 via fastp, called clones via MiXCR and kept in-frame beta chains. Rows with one shared CDR3 protein collapse into an entry with the most common genes and DNA. None of the V and J calls come from the authors' own analysis; TCRdb made them. The sample data list approximately 90,000 distinct CDR3 sequences, and approximately 25% of these were observed just once. The ten largest make up approximately 0.94% of the sample.

Overall study results and their limits: A single cell's worth of spiked-in Jurkat TCR RNA was reported detectable even among 900,000 to 1,000,000 naive CD8 T cells. Spiked-in Jurkat TCR RNA (about ten copies' worth), which is not part of the donor repertoire, was contained in the naive libraries. Modeling gave around 2.7 recovered TCR RNA copies per cell versus approximately 9 by digital PCR, implying approximately 30% capture efficiency. When barcode sub-clustering was not used, chimeric consensus sequences inflated TCR diversity, with chimeras reaching as high as 47%. In CMV-specific effector cells, clones with more than 20 RNA copies contained over 97% of molecules, whereas in naive cells such clones contained under 1% of molecules. Identical TCR molecules sharing a barcode could cause highly expanded clone sizes to be underestimated.

Points on this clonotype: Its antigen is still unknown. With a much larger clone just one base away, this may be a read error.

The CDR3 contains 15 residues, cysteine and phenylalanine counted. Of the read, only the CDR3 DNA is kept; its 45 bases are in frame from base 1. As encoded in the germline V gene, CDR1 is KGHSY while CDR2 is FQNENV. V is cut by 4 bases and J by 7 bases, and the space between the germline ends is 19 bases. The clonotype originates from a human donor in good health. Some libraries in this study had Jurkat cell RNA spiked in. The chain employs TRBV16 and TRBJ2-5; possibly the D gene is TRBD1, per 5 matching bases. Sequenced material: naive CD8+ T cells from blood, with Jurkat cell RNA spiked in. In the paper's terms, the cell subset or site label means: FACS-sorted CD8+CD4-CCR7+CD45RA+ naive T cells. The CDR3 in this case is CASSLRTRDVLTQYF. The nucleotides are TGTGCCAGCAGCCTGCGGACAAGAGACGTTTTGACCCAGTACTTC.